This T cell receptor beta chain was identified in a study of blood T cell repertoires in COVID-19. Overall study context: Italy, Spain and the United States were the sources of the convalescent and acute COVID-19 samples. From T cells, B-cell-depleted T cells, or PBMCs came the material, which was cDNA or gDNA.

In the original analysis: Nucleated cell number was recorded as an estimate derived from reference gene primer amplification. The repertoire was sequenced with immunoSEQ multiplex PCR; TCRdb's copy has only in-frame clones and lacks some. V and J calls and clone size are copied from that table; D and trimming were computed from the DNA. The table lists about 74,000 clones, 70% to 90% of them singletons. The CDR3 has 17 residues. After removal of 2 bases from V and 5 bases from J, the junction contained 10 bases not matched to a gene. The germline V gene encodes CDR1 LNHNV and CDR2 YYDKDF (reference sequence).

What was sequenced was peripheral blood. This clonotype was sampled from a woman of 80 years or more with active or convalescent COVID-19. The genes are TRBV15 and TRBJ2-3; 10 bases map to TRBD1. The CDR3 loop is CATSRPLGQGSGDTQYF. CDR3 coding DNA: TGTGCCACCAGCAGACCCCTGGGACAGGGGTCGGGAGATACGCAGTATTTT.